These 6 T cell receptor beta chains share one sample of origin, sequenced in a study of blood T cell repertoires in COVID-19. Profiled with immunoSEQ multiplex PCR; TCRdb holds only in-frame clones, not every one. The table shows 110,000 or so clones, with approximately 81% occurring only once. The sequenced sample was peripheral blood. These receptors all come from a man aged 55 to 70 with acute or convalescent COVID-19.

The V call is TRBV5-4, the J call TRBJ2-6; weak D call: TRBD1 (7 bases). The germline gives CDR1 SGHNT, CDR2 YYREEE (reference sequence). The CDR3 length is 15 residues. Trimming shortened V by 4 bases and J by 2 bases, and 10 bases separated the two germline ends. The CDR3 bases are TGTGCCAGCAGCCCCAGGGGGGCTGGGGCCAACGTCCTGACTTTC. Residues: CASSPRGAGANVLTF.

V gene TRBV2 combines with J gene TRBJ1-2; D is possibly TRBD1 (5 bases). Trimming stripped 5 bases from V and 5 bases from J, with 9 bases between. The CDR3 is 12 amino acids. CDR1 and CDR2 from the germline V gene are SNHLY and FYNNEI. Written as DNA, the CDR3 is TGTGCCAGCAGTCCACAGGATTATGGCTACACCTTC. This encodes CASSPQDYGYTF.

This CDR3 reads CASSQEQGGSGNTIYF. CDR3 bases: TGTGCCAGCAGCCAAGAGCAGGGGGGCTCTGGAAACACCATATATTTT. The genes are TRBV4-2 and TRBJ1-3; TRBD1 matches 7 bases. The V and J ends lost 0 bases and 0 bases, in that order; junction bases with no gene match: 2. The CDR3 is 16 residues long. CDR1 and CDR2 from the germline V gene are LGHNA and YNFKEQ.

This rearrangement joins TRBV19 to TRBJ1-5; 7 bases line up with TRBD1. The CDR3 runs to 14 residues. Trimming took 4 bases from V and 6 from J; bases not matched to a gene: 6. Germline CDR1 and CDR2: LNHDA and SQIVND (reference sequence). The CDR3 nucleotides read TGTGCCAGTAGTACGATGACAGGGCGTCAGCCCCAGCATTTT. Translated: CASSTMTGRQPQHF.

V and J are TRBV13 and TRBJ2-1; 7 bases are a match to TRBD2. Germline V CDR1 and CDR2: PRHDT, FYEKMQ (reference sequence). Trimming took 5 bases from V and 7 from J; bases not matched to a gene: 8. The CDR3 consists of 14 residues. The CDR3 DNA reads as TGTGCCAGCAGCGACCGGGTCGGGGGGAATGAGCAGTTCTTC. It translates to CASSDRVGGNEQFF.

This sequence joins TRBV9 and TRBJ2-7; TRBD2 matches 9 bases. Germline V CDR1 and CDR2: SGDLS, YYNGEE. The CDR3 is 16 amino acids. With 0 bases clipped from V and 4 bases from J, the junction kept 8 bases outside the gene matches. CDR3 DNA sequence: TGTGCCAGCAGCGTAGGTGCGGGAGGGCCGGGTTACGAGCAGTACTTC. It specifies CASSVGAGGPGYEQYF.